This T cell receptor (beta chain) was recorded in a study of blood T cell repertoires in COVID-19. On the study more broadly: Sites in the United States, Italy and Spain provided acute and convalescent COVID-19 samples. PBMCs, B-cell-depleted T cells, or T cells provided the cDNA or gDNA that made up the material.

CDR3 length equals 15 residues. CDR1 is SGHTA, CDR2 FQGNSA, per germline. Deletions cut 5 bases from V and 4 bases from J, with 17 bases between. In the original analysis: Amplification from reference gene primers served as the basis for estimated nucleated cell counts. The method was immunoSEQ multiplex PCR; TCRdb's version includes in-frame clones alone and lacks a portion of them. V and J calls plus clone size are reproduced from that table; the DNA served to infer D and trimming. Seen here are fewer than 250,000 clones, 82% observed once, and the top ten hold about 7.8%. The sequence derives from a woman aged 60 to 75 with COVID-19, enrolled during active disease. The specimen was peripheral blood. The rearrangement joins TRBV7-2 to TRBJ2-5; possible D gene TRBD2, 5 bases. Written as DNA, the CDR3 is TGTGCCAGCAGCCCCCGGCTCCGAGGAGGAGAGACCCAGTACTTC. It encodes CASSPRLRGGETQYF.